The source of this T cell receptor (beta chain) is a study of early T cells in non-severe SARS-CoV-2 infection. The sample holds a few counts of this clonotype. MiXCR, run by TCRdb on the 5' RACE reads, gives a single entry per CDR3 protein. Of around 88,000 distinct CDR3 sequences in the sample, approximately 14% are singletons; the top ten hold 6% to 7.5%. Germline V gives CDR1 SGHDT, CDR2 YYEEEE. The CDR3 consists of 14 residues. Trimming left V 4 bases short and J 2 bases short, with 12 bases between. The chain joins TRBV5-6 to TRBJ2-5; TRBD1 might be the D (6 bases). The TCR was taken from an adult who was a healthcare worker with PCR-confirmed SARS-CoV-2 infection or an uninfected control (not recorded which). Specimen: whole blood. This CDR3 reads CASSPFDRQETQYF. The CDR3 DNA follows: TGTGCCAGCAGCCCCTTCGACAGGCAAGAGACCCAGTACTTC.